This note documents a single TCR beta chain sequence. This specimen comes from a study of technical replicates of blood from several donors. Sequencing used immunoSEQ multiplex PCR; TCRdb keeps in-frame clones, though not all of them. Of roughly 60,000 clones in the sample, about 94% were seen once. Sequencing used PBMCs. The clonotype originates from a human donor in good health. Some clones in this sample may be carry-over from other donors' samples.

The chain's CDR3 is CASSLGDRVWGYTF. CDR3 DNA sequence: TGTGCCAGCAGCTTGGGTGACAGGGTTTGGGGCTACACCTTC. J is TRBJ1-2 and V is TRBV7-8, with 7 bases lining up with TRBD1. The CDR3 is 14 residues long. The V gene end was trimmed by 3 bases and the J gene end by 8 bases; junction bases not matched to a gene: 9. Per germline, CDR1 SGHVS and CDR2 FQNEAQ.